This TCR beta chain was retrieved from a study of T cells in tuberculosis. About the study: IGRA-negative adolescents, IGRA-positive adolescents with latent tuberculosis and adults with active tuberculosis formed this South African cohort. Within 7 days of starting treatment, or before, PBMC were stored.

By share, this clone ranks as medium-sized. Time point defined: new active TB diagnosis, blood taken before or within 7 days of starting treatment. Confirmation came from sputum smear and/or culture positivity for M. tuberculosis. Measured with immunoSEQ multiplex PCR; TCRdb has only the in-frame clones, and not every one. Among tens of thousands of clones listed, around nine tenths were seen once. The input for sequencing was PBMCs, taken at tuberculosis diagnosis. This clonotype was obtained from an adult with tuberculosis.

CDR3 coding DNA: TGTGCCAGCAGCCCGGGACAGGTATATCAGCCCCAGCATTTT. It yields the protein CASSPGQVYQPQHF. V gene TRBV2 combines with J gene TRBJ1-5, with 8 bases lining up with TRBD1. After removal of 6 bases from V and 5 bases from J, the junction contained 6 bases not matched to a gene. Germline assignment: CDR1 SNHLY and CDR2 FYNNEI. The length of the CDR3 is 14 residues. Together with reference TRBV2 and TRBJ1-5, the CDR3 gives the full variable domain: EPEVTQTPSHQVTQMGQEVILRCVPISNHLYFYWYRQILGQKVEFLVSFYNNEISEKSEIFDDQFSVERPDGSNFTLKIRSTKLEDSAMYFCASSPGQVYQPQHFGDGTRLSIL.